This T cell receptor beta chain came from a study of response to subunit inactivated influenza vaccine. Study-wide findings and caveats: Authors suggested that a seasonal influenza vaccination recruits few new T cells each time.

Germline loops: CDR1 SGHVS, CDR2 FNYEAQ. Trimming took off 1 base at V and 4 bases at J, with 15 bases between the two ends. The CDR3 is made up of 16 amino acids. As concerns this clonotype: No antigen is known for it.

MiXCR was run by TCRdb on the RT-PCR reads, yielding one entry per CDR3 protein. This table has about 190,000 distinct CDR3 sequences, approximately 15% appearing once. The starting material was CD8+ T cells sorted from PBMCs, obtained roughly 5 days after vaccination. This clonotype originated in a man aged 50 to 59 who received an inactivated influenza vaccine. The V call is TRBV7-6, the J call TRBJ2-3, with D possibly matching TRBD2 (5 bases). The chain's CDR3 is CASSLGGGWSPDTQYF. CDR3 in DNA: TGTGCCAGCAGCTTAGGTGGCGGGTGGTCCCCAGATACGCAGTATTTT.